This T cell receptor beta chain was identified during a study of OX40 agonist ivuxolimab in advanced cancers. Points from the study as a whole: At 0.1 to 3.0 mg/kg and by week 6, clonal expansion occurred in CD4+ and CD8+ blood T cells.

About this clone: Its matching antigen is unknown.

Profiled with immunoSEQ multiplex PCR; TCRdb holds only in-frame clones, not every one. The sample lists about 38,000 clones, 80% to 95% occurring once. This receptor was identified in an adult with an advanced solid tumor such as melanoma, head and neck, liver or kidney cancer. Here the sequenced sample was CD4+ or CD8+ T cells sorted from blood, taken in a trial of the OX40 agonist ivuxolimab.

The CDR3 loop reads CSLRAGNTEAFF. The CDR3 region has the DNA TGCAGCCTACGGGCAGGGAACACTGAAGCTTTCTTT. The V call is TRBV29-1, the J call TRBJ1-1; D gene unclear. Trimming left V 8 bases short and J 1 base short, with 11 bases between. CDR3 size: 12 residues. The germline gives CDR1 SQVTM, CDR2 ANQGSEA.